This is a list of T cell receptor beta chains from one sample in a study of Ad26.COV2.S vaccination and SARS-CoV-2 variants. Generated by immunoSEQ multiplex PCR, the TCRdb table keeps only in-frame clones and is missing some. The sample gives around 320,000 clones, around four fifths of which show up once; about 2.1% is in the top ten. This specimen was peripheral blood, taken in a trial of Ad26.COV2.S vaccine versus placebo. Every receptor here comes from a person between 18 and 60 years old who received the Ad26.COV2.S COVID-19 vaccine or a placebo. The CDR3 runs from the conserved cysteine through the conserved F or W. The D gene is left open where the match is weak. Rows give clone size only sometimes, using once, few, many, or a class for an expanded clone.

D gene,J gene,V gene,CDR3 length,clone size,CDR3 protein,CDR3 DNA
NA,TRBJ2-3,TRBV5-4,13,NA,CASSFFFADTQYF,TGTGCCAGCAGCTTTTTTTTCGCAGATACGCAGTATTTT
TRBD2,TRBJ2-5,TRBV5-4,14,NA,CASSLGVAGQTQYF,TGTGCCAGCAGCTTGGGGGTAGCGGGACAGACCCAGTACTTC
NA,TRBJ2-1,TRBV18,14,NA,CASSPQGVHNEQFF,TGTGCCAGCTCACCCCAGGGTGTGCACAATGAGCAGTTCTTC
NA,TRBJ1-6,TRBV7-6,14,once,CASSSGTDHSPLHF,TGTGCCAGCAGCTCCGGGACGGACCATTCACCCCTCCACTTT
TRBD2,TRBJ2-5,TRBV3-1/TRBV3-2,18,NA,CASSRRGGLRTGQETQYF,TGTGCCAGCAGCCGTCGGGGGGGCCTTCGTACGGGTCAAGAGACCCAGTACTTC
TRBD1,TRBJ2-7,TRBV7-9,16,once,CASSKLPGQGAYEQYF,TGTGCCAGCAGCAAACTACCGGGACAGGGGGCCTACGAGCAGTACTTC
NA,TRBJ1-2,TRBV30,14,NA,CAWSVAGAGYGYTF,TGTGCCTGGAGTGTGGCAGGGGCTGGTTATGGCTACACCTTC
TRBD1,TRBJ1-1,TRBV5-1,17,NA,CASSLTLGQRLNTEAFF,TGCGCCAGCAGCCTAACACTGGGACAGAGACTGAACACTGAAGCTTTCTTT
NA,TRBJ1-3,TRBV27,15,few,CASSSPGVSGNTIYF,TGTGCCAGCAGTTCCCCCGGGGTCTCTGGAAACACCATATATTTT
NA,TRBJ1-2,TRBV5-4,11,NA,CASSLTGGYTF,TGTGCCAGCAGCTTGACCGGGGGCTACACCTTC
TRBD1,TRBJ1-1,TRBV19,17,once,CASSIDKPGQGNTEAFF,TGTGCCAGTAGTATAGATAAACCGGGACAGGGTAACACTGAAGCTTTCTTT
NA,TRBJ1-2,TRBV28,14,NA,CASRITEGPHGYTF,TGTGCCAGCAGAATTACCGAAGGACCTCATGGCTACACCTTC
TRBD2,TRBJ2-7,TRBV14,19,few,CASSQPGLAGLGSSYEQYF,TGTGCCAGCAGCCAACCCGGACTAGCGGGGCTTGGAAGCTCCTACGAGCAGTACTTC